The 26 T cell receptor beta chains listed next were all sequenced from one sample in a study of Ad26.COV2.S vaccination and SARS-CoV-2 variants. Data came from immunoSEQ multiplex PCR; TCRdb stores just in-frame clones and leaves some out. The sample contains hundreds of thousands of clones, about 90% of which appear only once. Sample treatment: some 20 received Ad26.COV2.S at low or high dose, single or two shots; 5 received placebo; per-sample allocation not given. On day 63 after the first injection, vaccine and placebo recipients gave samples. The material sequenced was peripheral blood, taken in a trial of Ad26.COV2.S vaccine versus placebo. Every receptor here comes from a person between 18 and 59 years old who received the Ad26.COV2.S COVID-19 vaccine or a placebo.

V and J are TRBV24-1 and TRBJ2-3; maybe TRBD2 (6 bases). The CDR3 consists of 16 residues. Germline V gene sequence: CDR1 KGHDR, CDR2 SFDVKD. V was clipped by 0 bases and J by 4 bases, with 13 bases between them. This CDR3 is CATSDLAGRDADTQYF. Written as DNA, the CDR3 is TGTGCCACCAGTGATTTGGCGGGAAGGGACGCAGATACGCAGTATTTT.

This sequence joins TRBV14 and TRBJ1-3; no clear D. Germline V gives CDR1 SGHDN, CDR2 FVKESK. This CDR3 region has 14 residues. Between the trimmed V and J ends, which lost 5 bases and 0 bases, there was a span of 8 bases. The CDR3 protein is CASSNRGSGNTIYF. The CDR3 DNA follows: TGTGCCAGCAGCAATCGGGGCTCTGGAAACACCATATATTTT.

The J gene is TRBJ2-5, the V gene TRBV19; D tentatively reads TRBD1 or TRBD2 (5 bases each). Germline lookup yields CDR1 LNHDA and CDR2 SQIVND (reference sequence). The V end lost 4 bases, the J end lost 4 bases, and 13 bases lay between the germline ends. The CDR3 spans 14 residues. The DNA of the CDR3 is TGTGCCAGTAGTACCCTGGGGGTTCCAGAGACCCAGTACTTC. It specifies CASSTLGVPETQYF.

This sequence joins TRBV30 and TRBJ2-7, with D possibly matching TRBD1 (5 bases). Between the trimmed V and J ends, which lost 0 bases and 5 bases, there was a span of 14 bases. This CDR3 region has 14 residues. Germline CDR1 is GTSNPN and CDR2 is SVGIG (reference sequence). For the CDR3, the DNA is TGTGCCTGGAGTGTCGGTAGTCAGGGCCACGAGCAGTACTTC. It yields the protein CAWSVGSQGHEQYF.

The rearrangement joins TRBV9 to TRBJ2-1; D unresolved. V was pared by 4 bases and J by 3 bases, with 26 bases between. Per the germline V gene, CDR1 is SGDLS and CDR2 is YYNGEE. CDR3 length: 19 amino acids. As DNA, the CDR3 is TGTGCCAGCAGCCCAAGCGTCTTAGGGTTCGATGTGGACTACAATGAGCAGTTCTTC. As protein: CASSPSVLGFDVDYNEQFF.

The genes are TRBV29-1 and TRBJ2-7; TRBD1 agrees at 10 bases. Germline CDR1 SQVTM, CDR2 ANQGSEA. Losses at the gene ends were 7 bases for V and 3 bases for J; bases not matched to a gene: 3. This CDR3 is 12 amino acids long. CDR3 in amino acids: CSAGTGDYEQYF. In DNA, the CDR3 is TGCAGCGCAGGGACAGGGGACTACGAGCAGTACTTC.

This chain links TRBV10-3 with TRBJ1-5; no reliable D call. The CDR3 has 14 residues. CDR1 and CDR2 from the germline V gene are ENHRY and SYGVKD. Trimming took off 1 base at V and 4 bases at J, with 8 bases between the two ends. The CDR3 region has the DNA TGTGCCATCAGTGAGTGGGAAGGGAATCAGCCCCAGCATTTT. Protein sequence: CAISEWEGNQPQHF.

The chain combines TRBV19 with TRBJ1-5; 7 nucleotides agree with TRBD1. V lost 4 bases, J lost 3 bases, and 6 bases stayed unmatched. Looked up from germline, CDR1 is LNHDA and CDR2 is SQIVND (reference sequence). This CDR3 comprises 15 residues. The CDR3: CASSTSGTVNQPQHF. The CDR3 coding sequence is TGTGCCAGTAGTACCTCCGGGACAGTCAATCAGCCCCAGCATTTT.

This clone has a single count. The CDR3 bases are TGTGCCAGCTCACTTGGGCAGGGGCGTCAGCCCCAGCATTTT. This encodes CASSLGQGRQPQHF. The chain combines TRBV18 with TRBJ1-5; D is possibly TRBD1 (6 bases). The germline V gene encodes CDR1 KGHSH and CDR2 LQKENI. The CDR3 length is 14 residues. The germline V and J ends were trimmed by 4 bases and 6 bases, with 13 bases remaining between them.

This clone has only one observation. This sequence joins TRBV10-3 and TRBJ2-6; tentatively, D is TRBD2 (5 bases). V dropped 6 bases and J dropped 0 bases, with 12 bases sitting between them. The germline V gene encodes CDR1 ENHRY and CDR2 SYGVKD. The CDR3 contains 16 residues. The CDR3 nucleotides are TGTGCCATCAGGGGAGTGGTAAGCTCTGGGGCCAACGTCCTGACTTTC. Its translation: CAIRGVVSSGANVLTF.

Note on this clone: In the same sample, other DNA sequences code for this CDR3. The chain carries TRBV29-1 and TRBJ1-2, with D tentatively TRBD1 (5 bases). This CDR3 contains 12 residues. V lost 6 bases, J lost 2 bases, and 10 bases lay in between. Germline lookup yields CDR1 SQVTM and CDR2 ANQGSEA. The CDR3 nucleotides read TGCAGCGTGGATACAGGAAACTATGGCTACACCTTC. Amino acid sequence: CSVDTGNYGYTF. Filled out from reference TRBV29-1 and TRBJ1-2, the complete variable domain reads SAVISQKPSRDICQRGTSLTIQCQVDSQVTMMFWYRQQPGQSLTLIATANQGSEATYESGFVIDKFPISRPNLTFSTLTVSNMSPEDSSIYLCSVDTGNYGYTFGSGTRLTVV.

This clone was observed a few times. V and J are TRBV18 and TRBJ2-7, with D possibly matching TRBD2 (6 bases). The V and J ends lost 2 bases and 5 bases respectively, with 19 bases between them. This CDR3 has 16 residues. Germline V CDR1 and CDR2: KGHSH, LQKENI. In nucleotides, the CDR3 is TGTGCCAGCTCACCATATGGGGGAGGCAGAAGCCACGAGCAGTACTTC. This translates into CASSPYGGGRSHEQYF.

This chain links TRBV19 with TRBJ2-2; D gene unclear. CDR1 and CDR2 from the germline V gene are LNHDA and SQIVND (reference sequence). The CDR3 totals 15 residues. V lost 5 bases to trimming and J lost 4 bases, with 14 bases between them. The CDR3, as DNA: TGTGCCAGTAGTCCTAATTATCGGGTCACCGGGGAGCTGTTTTTT. Translated: CASSPNYRVTGELFF.

This chain links TRBV7-8 with TRBJ2-1; D gene ambiguous. The CDR3 sequence is 13 residues long. V lost 0 bases to trimming and J lost 7 bases, with 7 bases between them. CDR1 and CDR2 from the germline V gene are SGHVS and FQNEAQ. The CDR3 reads CASSLAPQNEQFF. CDR3 sequence (DNA): TGTGCCAGCAGCTTAGCCCCCCAAAATGAGCAGTTCTTC.

CDR3 sequence reads: CASSPHLSNQPQHF. The CDR3 region has the DNA TGTGCCAGCAGCCCACATCTTAGCAATCAGCCCCAGCATTTT. The chain has TRBV6-5 and TRBJ1-5; D is ambiguous. Germline V lookup: CDR1 MNHEY, CDR2 SVGAGI. Trimming removed 6 bases at V and 0 bases at J, with 9 bases between. The CDR3 has 14 residues.

The chain links TRBV18 to TRBJ1-1, with D tentatively TRBD1 (5 bases). There are 15 residues in the CDR3. Germline CDR1 reads KGHSH; CDR2 reads LQKENI. V lost 3 bases to trimming and J lost 1 base, with 12 bases between them. The CDR3 DNA is TGTGCCAGCTCACCGCAACAGGCTGAGAACACTGAAGCTTTCTTT. It specifies CASSPQQAENTEAFF. Drawing the rest from reference TRBV18 and TRBJ1-1, the complete variable domain is NAGVMQNPRHLVRRRGQEARLRCSPMKGHSHVYWYRQLPEEGLKFMVYLQKENIIDESGMPKERFSAEFPKEGPSILRIQQVVRGDSAAYFCASSPQQAENTEAFFGQGTRLTVV.

The CDR3 loop reads CASRPPGGEAFF. In DNA form, the CDR3 reads TGTGCCAGCAGACCACCCGGCGGTGAAGCTTTCTTT. The chain joins TRBV6-5 to TRBJ1-1; D is unresolved. This CDR3 comprises 12 residues. Between the trimmed V and J ends, which lost 6 bases and 7 bases, there was a span of 12 bases. Germline V gene lookup returns CDR1 MNHEY and CDR2 SVGAGI.

The sample holds one count of this clone. The chain has TRBV29-1 and TRBJ2-5; D possibly corresponds to TRBD1 (6 bases). Deletions cut 7 bases from V and 1 base from J, with 10 bases between. Germline V gene sequence: CDR1 SQVTM, CDR2 ANQGSEA. The CDR3 totals 12 residues. The CDR3 coding sequence is TGCAGCGCTGGCAGGGGCCAAGAGACCCAGTACTTC. Its translation: CSAGRGQETQYF.

V and J are TRBV5-1 and TRBJ2-1, with D hard to call. CDR1 and CDR2 from the germline V gene are SGHRS and YFSETQ. Trimming left V 2 bases short and J 8 bases short, with 11 bases between. The CDR3 has 13 amino acids. The CDR3 DNA sequence: TGCGCCAGCAGCTTCTCGGCCCAGGATGAGCAGTTCTTC. Amino acids: CASSFSAQDEQFF.

V usage is TRBV25-1 and J usage is TRBJ2-1, with 8 bases lining up with TRBD1. Germline assignment: CDR1 MGHDK and CDR2 SYGVNS. The CDR3 spans 16 residues. V trimming: 3 bases; J trimming: 0 bases; junction bases outside the gene matches: 4. This CDR3 reads CASSDQGQGSYNEQFF. In nucleotides, the CDR3 is TGTGCCAGCAGTGACCAAGGACAGGGCTCCTACAATGAGCAGTTCTTC.

On this clone itself: This sample includes further DNA sequences coding for the same CDR3. The CDR3 nucleotides read TGTGCCAGCTCACCTGACAGGAGCTCCTACGAGCAGTACTTC. This translates into CASSPDRSSYEQYF. The V gene is TRBV18, the J gene TRBJ2-7, with a tentative D call TRBD1 (6 bases). CDR3 length equals 14 residues. Trimming pared 3 bases from V and 0 bases from J, leaving 9 bases between. CDR1 is KGHSH and CDR2 is LQKENI in the germline V gene.

The DNA of the CDR3 is TGTGCCAGTAGTATTCGGTTAGCGGGGGGGCCTTTGGACAATGAGCAGTTCTTC. Protein product: CASSIRLAGGPLDNEQFF. The V and J genes are TRBV19 and TRBJ2-1; 11 nucleotides line up with TRBD2. The ends lost 3 bases at V and 5 bases at J; junction bases unmatched: 12. Germline V gives CDR1 LNHDA, CDR2 SQIVND (reference sequence). The length of the CDR3 is 18 residues.

V gene TRBV6-1 combines with J gene TRBJ2-7; 12 bases map to TRBD2. J was trimmed by 4 bases and V by 3 bases; bases with no gene match: 7. This CDR3 is built from 16 residues. The germline CDR1 and CDR2 sequences are MNHNS and SASEGT. This chain's CDR3 is CASSDLGLAGRYEQYF. The CDR3 region has the DNA TGTGCCAGCAGTGACTTAGGACTAGCGGGAAGGTACGAGCAGTACTTC.

This clone was observed a single time. The chain employs TRBV6-5 and TRBJ1-4; D remains ambiguous. Trimming stripped 0 bases from V and 8 bases from J, with 10 bases between. From germline, CDR1 is MNHEY and CDR2 SVGAGI. The CDR3 spans 14 residues. This CDR3 is CASSYSTDREKLFF. The CDR3 DNA sequence: TGTGCCAGCAGTTACTCGACCGACCGGGAAAAACTGTTTTTT.

V is TRBV6-2 or TRBV6-3 and J is TRBJ2-1; no clear D. V lost 5 bases and J 7 bases, leaving 12 bases between the germline ends. Germline values: CDR1 MNHEY, CDR2 SVGEGT. The CDR3 loop spans 13 amino acids. The DNA of the CDR3 is TGTGCCAGCAGTCCAGGCAGTACGAATGAGCAGTTCTTC. Protein product: CASSPGSTNEQFF.

The chain joins TRBV30 to TRBJ2-7; D call uncertain. CDR3 size: 12 residues. V dropped 0 bases and J dropped 4 bases, with 7 bases sitting between them. Germline V gene data show CDR1 as GTSNPN and CDR2 as SVGIG (reference sequence). CDR3 sequence: CAWSVGRYEQYF. The DNA of the CDR3 is TGTGCCTGGAGTGTTGGGCGGTACGAGCAGTACTTC.